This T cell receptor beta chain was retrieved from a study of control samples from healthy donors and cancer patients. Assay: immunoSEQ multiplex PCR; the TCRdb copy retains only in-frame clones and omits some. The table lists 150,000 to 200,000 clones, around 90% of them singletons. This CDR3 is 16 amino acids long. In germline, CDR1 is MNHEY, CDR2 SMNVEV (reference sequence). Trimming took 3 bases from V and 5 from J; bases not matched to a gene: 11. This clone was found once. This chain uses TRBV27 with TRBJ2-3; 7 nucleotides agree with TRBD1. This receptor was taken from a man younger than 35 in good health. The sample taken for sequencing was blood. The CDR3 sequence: CASSFRGGSAGDTQYF. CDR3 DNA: TGTGCCAGCAGTTTTCGAGGGGGCAGCGCAGGAGATACGCAGTATTTT.